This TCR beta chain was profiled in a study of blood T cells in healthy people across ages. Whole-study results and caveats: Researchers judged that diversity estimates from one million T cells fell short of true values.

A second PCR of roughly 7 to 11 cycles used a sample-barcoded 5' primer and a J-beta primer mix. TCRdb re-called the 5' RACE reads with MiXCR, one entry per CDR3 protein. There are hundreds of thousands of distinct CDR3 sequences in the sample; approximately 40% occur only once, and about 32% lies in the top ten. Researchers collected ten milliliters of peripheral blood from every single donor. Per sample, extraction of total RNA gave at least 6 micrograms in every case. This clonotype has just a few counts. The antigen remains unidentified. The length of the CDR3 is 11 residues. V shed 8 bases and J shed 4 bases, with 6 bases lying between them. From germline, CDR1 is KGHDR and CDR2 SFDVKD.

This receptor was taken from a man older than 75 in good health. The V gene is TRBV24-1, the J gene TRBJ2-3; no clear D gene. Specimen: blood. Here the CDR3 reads CATTDADTQYF. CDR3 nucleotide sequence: TGTGCCACCACCGATGCAGATACGCAGTATTTT.